This TCR beta chain comes out of a study of CD8 T cells in Susac syndrome. Overall study findings and caveats: Across the total CD8+ repertoires, 15 to 20 Susac-specific public clones were detected, and across the CD8+ TEMRA repertoires, roughly 5 such clones were detected. Clonal CD8+ expansion in Susac was highest in TEMRA cells and active patients.

As concerns this clonotype: Its target is not known.

Patients having Susac syndrome satisfied recently defined diagnostic criteria for definite or probable disease. Random-hexamer reverse transcription was applied to roughly 0.5 to 1 ug RNA. Across 54 Vbeta and 13 Jbeta, immunoSEQ multiplex PCR amplified TCR beta CDR3. MiXCR, applied by TCRdb to the immunoSEQ multiplex PCR reads, yields one record per CDR3 protein. The repertoire holds fewer than 80,000 distinct CDR3 sequences, with roughly 94% as singletons. Sequenced input: CD8+ T cells from PBMCs. The sequence was collected from a human donor with Susac syndrome.

CDR3 region: CSARDKRVLGNEQFF. CDR3 nucleotides: TGCAGTGCTAGAGATAAACGTGTGCTGGGCAATGAGCAGTTCTTC. The chain combines TRBV20-1 with TRBJ2-1; D not resolved. V dropped 0 bases and J dropped 6 bases, with 15 bases sitting between them. CDR1 DFQATT and CDR2 SNEGSKA come from the germline V gene (reference sequence). This CDR3 is 15 amino acids long.